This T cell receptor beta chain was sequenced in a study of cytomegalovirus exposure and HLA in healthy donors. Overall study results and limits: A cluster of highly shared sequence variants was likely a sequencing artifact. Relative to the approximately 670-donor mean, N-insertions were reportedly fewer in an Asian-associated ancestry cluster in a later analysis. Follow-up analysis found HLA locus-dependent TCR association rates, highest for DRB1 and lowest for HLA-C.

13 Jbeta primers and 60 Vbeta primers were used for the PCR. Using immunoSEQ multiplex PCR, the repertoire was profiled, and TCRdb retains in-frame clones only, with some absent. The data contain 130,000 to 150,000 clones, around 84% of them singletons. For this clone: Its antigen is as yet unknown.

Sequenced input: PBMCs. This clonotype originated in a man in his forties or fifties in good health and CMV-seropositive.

CDR3 amino acids: CASSLAASGRADEQYF. The CDR3 bases are TGTGCCAGCAGCTTAGCGGCTAGCGGGAGGGCCGACGAGCAGTACTTC. The chain carries TRBV7-2 and TRBJ2-7; 12 nucleotides align to TRBD2. The CDR3 is made up of 16 amino acids. Germline assignment: CDR1 SGHTA and CDR2 FQGNSA. Trimming cost V 0 bases and J 5 bases; bases outside gene matches: 5.